The clone carrying this TCR beta chain has at least ten counts. Its antigen remains unknown. The data derive from a study of regulatory T cells in long-lasting Graves disease. General study results and limits: New patients shared around 920 public clonotypes, fewer than the approximately 2,700 shared by persistent patients.

Time point specified: persistent/refractory GD, antithyroid drugs over 5 years with positive TRAb. PBMC RNA was the source of the TCR library. Into tubes containing EDTA, 8 to 9.5 milliliters of peripheral blood were drawn. Libraries of TCR beta came from iRepertoire HTBI primers plus Arm-PCR of CDR3 regions. TCRdb called the multiplex PCR reads again in MiXCR, with one record for every CDR3 protein. This table holds about 300,000 distinct CDR3 sequences, 22% found once. The CDR3 is made up of 11 amino acids. The germline V gene has CDR1 DFQATT and CDR2 SNEGSKA (reference sequence). Trimming pared 7 bases from V and 6 bases from J, leaving 12 bases between.

The rearrangement joins TRBV20-1 to TRBJ1-2, with D possibly matching TRBD1 (5 bases). The sequencing here drew on peripheral blood mononuclear cells (PBMCs), taken when the disease was refractory, from a patient treated with antithyroid drugs. This receptor was taken from a female donor with Graves disease. CDR3 in DNA: TGCAGTGGCGAGAAAGGGGATGGCTACACCTTC. Encoded protein: CSGEKGDGYTF.